This note documents a single T cell receptor beta chain sequence. There are 13 residues in the CDR3. Germline lookup yields CDR1 SGHDT and CDR2 YYEEEE. Trimming cost V 3 bases and J 6 bases; bases outside gene matches: 3. Amplification used 60 Vbeta primers and 13 Jbeta primers. The repertoire was sequenced with immunoSEQ multiplex PCR; TCRdb's copy has only in-frame clones and lacks some. The sample yields about 210,000 clones, roughly 82% seen once. The source of the sample is a study of cytomegalovirus exposure and HLA in healthy donors. Though nominally healthy at sampling, donors likely had unrecorded immune exposures.

The J gene is TRBJ2-7, the V gene TRBV5-6; TRBD1 agrees at 10 bases. Source material: PBMCs. This receptor was obtained from a man between 40 and 49 years old in good health and CMV-seropositive. Here the CDR3 DNA reads TGTGCCAGCAGCTGGGACAGGGGCCTCGAGCAGTACTTC. Its protein is CASSWDRGLEQYF.